Below, 7 T cell receptor beta chains from the same sample are listed, as sequenced in a study of blood T cell repertoires in COVID-19. Method: immunoSEQ multiplex PCR; TCRdb's copy keeps in-frame clones and lacks some. The sample shows roughly 340,000 clones, 80% to 90% of them seen only once. The material sequenced was PBMCs or T cells enriched from blood (not recorded which). The receptors come from a man aged 35 to 55 in a cohort exposed to, infected with or recovered from COVID-19 (not recorded which).

This chain connects TRBV13 to TRBJ2-3, with TRBD1 matching over 7 bases. The CDR3 is 15 amino acids. J lost 2 bases, V lost 4 bases, and 6 bases had no gene match. From germline, CDR1 is PRHDT and CDR2 FYEKMQ (reference sequence). The CDR3 is CASSSRQGYTDTQYF. The DNA of the CDR3 is TGTGCCAGCAGCTCCCGACAGGGTTACACAGATACGCAGTATTTT.

The chain is built from TRBV3-1 (or the pseudogene TRBV3-2) and TRBJ1-6; D remains unclear. In germline, CDR1 is LGHDT, CDR2 YNNKEL (reference sequence). The CDR3 sequence is 16 residues long. Trimming removed 1 base from V and 9 bases from J, with 16 bases in between. The CDR3 DNA is TGTGCCAGCAGCCAAGGGTTTTCCGGGGTGGGTTCACCCCTCCACTTT. This sequence encodes CASSQGFSGVGSPLHF.

The genes are TRBV4-1 and TRBJ1-4; D is possibly TRBD1 (6 bases). CDR1 and CDR2 from the germline V gene are MGHRA and YSYEKL. The CDR3 loop spans 14 amino acids. V was trimmed by 2 bases and J by 5 bases, leaving 9 bases between them. CDR3 sequence (DNA): TGCGCCAGCAGCCAAAGACAGGACAATGAAAAACTGTTTTTT. It encodes CASSQRQDNEKLFF.

The rearrangement links TRBV18 to TRBJ2-6; maybe TRBD2 (5 bases). V lost 5 bases, J lost 3 bases, and 20 bases lay in between. CDR1 and CDR2 from the germline V gene are KGHSH and LQKENI. CDR3 size: 18 residues. The CDR3 spells CASSEFPTKRLGANVLTF. The CDR3 DNA reads as TGTGCCAGCTCAGAATTCCCGACTAAGAGGCTTGGGGCCAACGTCCTGACTTTC.

This clone was seen a single time. The chain recombines TRBV28 with TRBJ2-7; 8 bases are shared with TRBD2. The CDR3 totals 16 residues. Germline trimming cut 6 bases from V and 3 bases from J; bases unmatched to any gene: 13. Germline CDR1 reads MDHEN; CDR2 reads SYDVKM. CDR3 sequence (DNA): TGTGCCAGCAGCCCTGGGGGGCGCGCGGGAGGCTACGAGCAGTACTTC. It is translated as CASSPGGRAGGYEQYF. The complete variable domain, with remaining parts taken from reference TRBV28 and TRBJ2-7, reads DVKVTQSSRYLVKRTGEKVFLECVQDMDHENMFWYRQDPGLGLRLIYFSYDVKMKEKGDIPEGYSVSREKKERFSLILESASTNQTSMYLCASSPGGRAGGYEQYFGPGTRLTVT.

The V gene is TRBV6-5, the J gene TRBJ2-7; TRBD1 is a possible D gene (6 bases). Germline CDR1 reads MNHEY; CDR2 reads SVGAGI. Deletions cut 9 bases from V and 2 bases from J, with 20 bases between. This CDR3 is built from 15 residues. DNA of the CDR3: TGTGCCAGAACCTACGGGCAGGGGTCGGCCTACGAGCAGTACTTC. It specifies CARTYGQGSAYEQYF.

The CDR3: CASSPNRVPGELFF. In DNA, the CDR3 is TGTGCCAGCAGCCCGAACAGGGTACCCGGGGAGCTGTTTTTT. The chain joins TRBV7-3 to TRBJ2-2, with D possibly matching TRBD1 (6 bases). The CDR3 consists of 14 residues. Germline values: CDR1 SGHTA, CDR2 FQGTGA. Deletions cut 5 bases from V and 6 bases from J, with 13 bases between.